This note documents a single TCR beta chain sequence. Extracted from the samples, RNA was reverse transcribed into cDNA to serve as the sequencing template. Sequencing used immunoSEQ multiplex PCR; TCRdb keeps in-frame clones, though not all of them. There are under 150,000 clones in the sample; approximately 47% occur only once, and approximately 10% lies in the top ten. The CDR3 totals 15 residues. CDR1 is KGHSH and CDR2 is LQKENI in the germline V gene. V lost 3 bases, J lost 6 bases, and 17 bases lay in between. The entry originates in a study of CD8+ T cells in alopecia areata. The sequenced sample consisted of NKG2D-low CD8+ T cells sorted from blood. The chain links TRBV18 to TRBJ1-2, with D unresolved. The sequence came from a human donor with alopecia areata. CDR3 residues: CASSPDEGPMDGYTF. CDR3 sequence (DNA): TGTGCCAGCTCACCGGACGAGGGCCCCATGGATGGCTACACCTTC.